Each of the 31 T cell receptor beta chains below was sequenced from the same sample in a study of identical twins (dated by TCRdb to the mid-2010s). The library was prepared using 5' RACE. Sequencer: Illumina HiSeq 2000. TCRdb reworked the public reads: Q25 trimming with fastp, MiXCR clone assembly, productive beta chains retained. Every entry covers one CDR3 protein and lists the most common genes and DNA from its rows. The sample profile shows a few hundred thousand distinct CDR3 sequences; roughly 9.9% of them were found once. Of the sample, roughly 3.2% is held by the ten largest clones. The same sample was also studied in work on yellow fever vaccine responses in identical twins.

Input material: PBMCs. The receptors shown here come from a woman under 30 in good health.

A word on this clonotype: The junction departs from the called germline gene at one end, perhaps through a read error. The CDR3 DNA reads as TGCAGCGTTGAAGATCTTGCGGGACGAAACTATGGCTACAACTTC. It translates to CSVEDLAGRNYGYNF. V usage is TRBV29-1 and J usage is TRBJ1-2, with D perhaps matching TRBD1 (5 bases). This CDR3 has 15 amino acids. Germline CDR1 and CDR2: SQVTM and ANQGSEA. Using reference TRBV29-1 and TRBJ1-2 for the parts outside the CDR3, the full variable domain is SAVISQKPSRDICQRGTSLTIQCQVDSQVTMMFWYRQQPGQSLTLIATANQGSEATYESGFVIDKFPISRPNLTFSTLTVSNMSPEDSSIYLCSVEDLAGRNYGYNFGSGTRLTVV.

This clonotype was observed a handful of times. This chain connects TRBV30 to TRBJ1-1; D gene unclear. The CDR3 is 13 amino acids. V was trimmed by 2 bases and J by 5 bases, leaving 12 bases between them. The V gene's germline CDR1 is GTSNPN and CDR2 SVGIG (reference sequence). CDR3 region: CAWSSQGLTEAFF. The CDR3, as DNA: TGTGCCTGGAGTAGCCAAGGACTGACTGAAGCTTTCTTT.

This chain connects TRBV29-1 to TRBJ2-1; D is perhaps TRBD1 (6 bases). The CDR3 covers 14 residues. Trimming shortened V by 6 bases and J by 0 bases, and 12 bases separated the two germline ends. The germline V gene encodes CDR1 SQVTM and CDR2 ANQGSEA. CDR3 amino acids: CSVGDTSSYNEQFF. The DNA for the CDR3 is TGCAGCGTGGGGGACACGAGCTCCTACAATGAGCAGTTCTTC.

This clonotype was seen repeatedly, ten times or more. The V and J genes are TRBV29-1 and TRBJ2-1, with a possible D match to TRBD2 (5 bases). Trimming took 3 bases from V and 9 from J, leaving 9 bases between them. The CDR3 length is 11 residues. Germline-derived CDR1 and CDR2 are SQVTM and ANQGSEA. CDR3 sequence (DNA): TGCAGCGTTGAGGCGGGCGTTGAGCAGTTCTTC. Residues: CSVEAGVEQFF.

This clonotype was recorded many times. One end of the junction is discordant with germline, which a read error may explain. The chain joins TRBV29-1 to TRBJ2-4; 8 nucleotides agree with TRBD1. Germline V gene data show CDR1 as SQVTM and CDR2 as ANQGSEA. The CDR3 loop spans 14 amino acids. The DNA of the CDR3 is TGCAGCGTCGAAGAGACAGGGGCAGGGGACATTCAGTACTTC. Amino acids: CSVEETGAGDIQYF.

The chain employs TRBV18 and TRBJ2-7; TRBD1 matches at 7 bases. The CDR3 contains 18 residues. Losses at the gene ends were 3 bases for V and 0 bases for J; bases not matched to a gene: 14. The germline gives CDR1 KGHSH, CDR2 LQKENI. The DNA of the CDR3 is TGTGCCAGCTCACCCTCGGGAACCGGGACAGATTTCTCCTACGAGCAGTACTTC. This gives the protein CASSPSGTGTDFSYEQYF.

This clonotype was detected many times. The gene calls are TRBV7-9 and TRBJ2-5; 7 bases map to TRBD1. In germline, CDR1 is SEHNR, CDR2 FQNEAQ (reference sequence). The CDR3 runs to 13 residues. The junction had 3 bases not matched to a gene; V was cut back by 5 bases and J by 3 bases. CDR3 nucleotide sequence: TGTGCCAGCAGCCCCACAGGGGAAGAGACCCAGTACTTC. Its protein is CASSPTGEETQYF.

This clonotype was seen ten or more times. The CDR3 sequence is CASSFVGAGRLYNEQFF. CDR3 sequence (DNA): TGTGCCAGCAGCTTCGTAGGGGCGGGGAGGTTGTACAATGAGCAGTTCTTC. The chain couples TRBV7-8 to TRBJ2-1, with D perhaps matching TRBD2 (6 bases). V was cut by 3 bases and J by 4 bases, with 19 bases left in between. CDR3 length: 17 residues. Germline V gene lookup returns CDR1 SGHVS and CDR2 FQNEAQ.

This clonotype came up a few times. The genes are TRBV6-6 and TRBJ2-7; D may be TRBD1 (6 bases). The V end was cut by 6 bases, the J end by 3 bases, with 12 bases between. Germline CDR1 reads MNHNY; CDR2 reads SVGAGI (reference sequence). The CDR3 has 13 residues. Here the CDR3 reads CASRRDTDYEQYF. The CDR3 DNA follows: TGTGCCAGCAGACGGGACACCGACTACGAGCAGTACTTC.

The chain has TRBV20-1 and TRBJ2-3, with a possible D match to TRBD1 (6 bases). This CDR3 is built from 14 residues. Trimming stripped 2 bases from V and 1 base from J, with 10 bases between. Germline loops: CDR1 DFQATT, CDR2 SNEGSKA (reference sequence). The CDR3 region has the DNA TGCAGTGCTAGAAGGGCAGGGGGCACAGATACGCAGTATTTT. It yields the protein CSARRAGGTDTQYF.

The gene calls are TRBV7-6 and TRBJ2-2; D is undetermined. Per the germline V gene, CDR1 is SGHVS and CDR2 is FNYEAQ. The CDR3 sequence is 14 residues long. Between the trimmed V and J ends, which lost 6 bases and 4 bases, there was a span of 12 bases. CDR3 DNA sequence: TGTGCCAGCAGAATTACGACTTTCACCGGGGAGCTGTTTTTT. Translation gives CASRITTFTGELFF.

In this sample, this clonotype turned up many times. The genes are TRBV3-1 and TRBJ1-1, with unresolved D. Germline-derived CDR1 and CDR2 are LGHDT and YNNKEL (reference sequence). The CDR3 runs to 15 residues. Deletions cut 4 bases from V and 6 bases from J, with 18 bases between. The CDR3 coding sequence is TGTGCCAGCAGCCCAGACCGGGAAGGGTGCCCTGAAGCTTTCTTT. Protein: CASSPDREGCPEAFF.

CDR3 DNA sequence: TGTGCCAGCCTCCGGGACAGGGGGCTCCAAGAGACCCAGTACTTC. Protein: CASLRDRGLQETQYF. The chain uses TRBV2 and TRBJ2-5; 12 bases align to TRBD1. This CDR3 is 15 amino acids long. CDR1 is SNHLY and CDR2 is FYNNEI in the germline V gene. V shed 8 bases and J 1 base; nucleotides not matched to a gene: 5.

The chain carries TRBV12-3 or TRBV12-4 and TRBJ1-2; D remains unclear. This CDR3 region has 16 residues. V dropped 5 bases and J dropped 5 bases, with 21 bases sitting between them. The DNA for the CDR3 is TGTGCCAGCAGTATAAACGCTGGACCCTCTTTATATGGCTACACCTTC. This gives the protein CASSINAGPSLYGYTF.

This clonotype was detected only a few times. This chain's CDR3 is CASSWGEEKLFF. For the CDR3, the DNA is TGTGCCAGCAGCTGGGGGGAGGAAAAACTGTTTTTT. This rearrangement joins TRBV7-9 to TRBJ1-4; possible D gene TRBD1, 5 bases. V gave up 4 bases and J gave up 8 bases, with 8 bases separating them. The germline V gene encodes CDR1 SEHNR and CDR2 FQNEAQ (reference sequence). CDR3 length: 12 residues.

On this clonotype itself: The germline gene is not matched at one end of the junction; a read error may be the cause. The CDR3 loop reads CTSSLGQGSYGYTF. In nucleotides, the CDR3 is TGTACCAGCAGTTTAGGACAGGGAAGTTATGGCTACACCTTC. The chain couples TRBV27 to TRBJ1-2; 8 bases line up with TRBD1. Germline CDR1 reads MNHEY; CDR2 reads SMNVEV (reference sequence). CDR3 length: 14 amino acids.

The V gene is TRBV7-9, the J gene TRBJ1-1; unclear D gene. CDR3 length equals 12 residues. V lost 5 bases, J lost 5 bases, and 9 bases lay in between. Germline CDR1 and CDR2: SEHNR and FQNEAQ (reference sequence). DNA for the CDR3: TGTGCCAGCAGCCAGACCCAGACTGAAGCTTTCTTT. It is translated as CASSQTQTEAFF.

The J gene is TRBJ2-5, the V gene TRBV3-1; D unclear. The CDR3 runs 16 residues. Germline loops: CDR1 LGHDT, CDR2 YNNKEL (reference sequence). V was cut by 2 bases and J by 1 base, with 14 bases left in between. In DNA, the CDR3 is TGTGCCAGCAGCCAAATTGGGTGGCTAGGCCAAGAGACCCAGTACTTC. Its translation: CASSQIGWLGQETQYF.

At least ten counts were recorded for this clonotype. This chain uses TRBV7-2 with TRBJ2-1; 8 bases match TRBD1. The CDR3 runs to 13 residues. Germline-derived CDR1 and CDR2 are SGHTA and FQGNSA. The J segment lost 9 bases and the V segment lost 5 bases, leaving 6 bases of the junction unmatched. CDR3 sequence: CASSTQGGSEQFF. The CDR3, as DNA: TGTGCCAGCAGCACACAGGGGGGTAGTGAGCAGTTCTTC.

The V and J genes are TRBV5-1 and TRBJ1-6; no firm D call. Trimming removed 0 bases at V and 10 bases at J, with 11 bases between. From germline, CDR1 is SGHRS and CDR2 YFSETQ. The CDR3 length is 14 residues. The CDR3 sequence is CASSLDGSGSPLHF. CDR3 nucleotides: TGCGCCAGCAGCTTGGACGGGTCCGGGTCACCCCTCCACTTT.

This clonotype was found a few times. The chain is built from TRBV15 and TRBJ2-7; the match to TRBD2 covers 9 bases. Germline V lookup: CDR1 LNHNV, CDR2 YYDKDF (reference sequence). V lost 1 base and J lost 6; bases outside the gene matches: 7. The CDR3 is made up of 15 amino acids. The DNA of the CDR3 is TGTGCCACCAGCAGAGGAAGCGCGGGAGGGGGCGAGCAGTACTTC. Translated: CATSRGSAGGGEQYF.

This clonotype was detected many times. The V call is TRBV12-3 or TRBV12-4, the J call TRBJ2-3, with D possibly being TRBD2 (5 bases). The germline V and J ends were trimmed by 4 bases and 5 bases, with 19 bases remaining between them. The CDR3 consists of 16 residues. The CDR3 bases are TGTGCCAGCAGTTACCGCTCTAGCACTCTGGGAGATACGCAGTATTTT. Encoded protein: CASSYRSSTLGDTQYF.

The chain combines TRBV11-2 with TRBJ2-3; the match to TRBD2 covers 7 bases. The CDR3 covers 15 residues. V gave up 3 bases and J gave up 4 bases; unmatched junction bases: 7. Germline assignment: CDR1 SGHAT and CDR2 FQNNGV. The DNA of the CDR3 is TGTGCCAGCAGCTTTCGCGGGAGCGACCCAGATACGCAGTATTTT. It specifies CASSFRGSDPDTQYF.

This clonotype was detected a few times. CDR3: CAISGTGTEAFF. CDR3 DNA sequence: TGTGCCATCAGCGGGACGGGCACTGAAGCTTTCTTT. This chain joins TRBV10-3 and TRBJ1-1, with D possibly being TRBD1 (5 bases). Germline V gene data show CDR1 as ENHRY and CDR2 as SYGVKD. V lost 6 bases and J lost 4, with 9 bases in between. CDR3 length: 12 amino acids.

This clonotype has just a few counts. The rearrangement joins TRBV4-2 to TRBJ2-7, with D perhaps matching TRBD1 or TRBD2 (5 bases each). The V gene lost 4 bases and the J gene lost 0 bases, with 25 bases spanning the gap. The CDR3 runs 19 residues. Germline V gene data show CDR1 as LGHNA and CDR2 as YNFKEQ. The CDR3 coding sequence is TGTGCCAGCAGCCCACCACTCTATCCCGGGACGGAGAACTCCTACGAGCAGTACTTC. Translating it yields CASSPPLYPGTENSYEQYF.

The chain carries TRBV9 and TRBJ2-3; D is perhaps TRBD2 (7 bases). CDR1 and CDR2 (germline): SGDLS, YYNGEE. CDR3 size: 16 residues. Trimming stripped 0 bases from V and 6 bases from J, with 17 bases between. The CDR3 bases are TGTGCCAGCAGCGTAGAACCGGGCGGGGGCCGGGATACGCAGTATTTT. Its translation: CASSVEPGGGRDTQYF.

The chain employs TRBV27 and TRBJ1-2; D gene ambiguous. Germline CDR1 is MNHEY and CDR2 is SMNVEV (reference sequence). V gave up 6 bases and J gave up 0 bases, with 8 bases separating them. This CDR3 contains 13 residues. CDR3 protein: CASSGDANYGYTF. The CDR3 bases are TGTGCCAGCAGCGGGGATGCTAACTATGGCTACACCTTC.

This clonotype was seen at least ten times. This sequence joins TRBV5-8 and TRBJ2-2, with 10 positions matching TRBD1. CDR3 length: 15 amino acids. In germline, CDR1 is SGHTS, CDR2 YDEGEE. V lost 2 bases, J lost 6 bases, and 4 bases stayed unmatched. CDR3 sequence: CASSFGTGEPGELFF. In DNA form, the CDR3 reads TGTGCCAGCAGCTTCGGGACAGGGGAACCCGGGGAGCTGTTTTTT.

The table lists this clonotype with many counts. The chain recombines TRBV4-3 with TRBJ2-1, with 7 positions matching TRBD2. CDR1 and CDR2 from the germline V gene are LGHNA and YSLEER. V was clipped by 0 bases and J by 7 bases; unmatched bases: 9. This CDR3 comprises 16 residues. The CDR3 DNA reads TGCGCCAGCAGCCAAGATCCCGCGGGAGCGCGGAATGAGCAGTTCTTC. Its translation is CASSQDPAGARNEQFF.

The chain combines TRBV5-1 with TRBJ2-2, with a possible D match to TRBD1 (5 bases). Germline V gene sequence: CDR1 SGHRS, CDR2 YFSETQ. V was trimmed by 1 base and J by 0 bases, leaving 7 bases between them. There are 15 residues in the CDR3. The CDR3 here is CASSLYRPNTGELFF. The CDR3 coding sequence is TGCGCCAGCAGCTTGTACAGGCCGAACACCGGGGAGCTGTTTTTT.

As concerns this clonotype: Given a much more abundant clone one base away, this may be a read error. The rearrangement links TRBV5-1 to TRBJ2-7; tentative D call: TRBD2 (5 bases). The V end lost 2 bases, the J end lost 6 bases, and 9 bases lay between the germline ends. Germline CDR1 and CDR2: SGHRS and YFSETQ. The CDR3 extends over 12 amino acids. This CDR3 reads CASSFGVSEQYF. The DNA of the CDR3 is TGCGCCAGCAGCTTCGGGGTTTCCGAGCAGTACTTC.